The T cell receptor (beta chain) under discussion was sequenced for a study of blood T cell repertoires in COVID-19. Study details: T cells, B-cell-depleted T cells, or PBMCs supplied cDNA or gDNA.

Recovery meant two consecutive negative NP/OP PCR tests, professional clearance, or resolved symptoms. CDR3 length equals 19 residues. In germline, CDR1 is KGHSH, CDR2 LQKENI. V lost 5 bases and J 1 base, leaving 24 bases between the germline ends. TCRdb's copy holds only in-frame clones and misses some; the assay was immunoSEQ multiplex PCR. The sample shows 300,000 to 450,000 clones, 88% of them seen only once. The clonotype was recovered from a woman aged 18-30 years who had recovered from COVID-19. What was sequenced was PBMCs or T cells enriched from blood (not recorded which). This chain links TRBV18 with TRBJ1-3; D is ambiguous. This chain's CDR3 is CASSLTAGPGKVSGNTIYF. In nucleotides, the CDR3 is TGTGCCAGCTCATTAACGGCTGGCCCGGGAAAAGTTTCTGGAAACACCATATATTTT.